These 16 T cell receptor beta chains originate from one sample sequenced in a study of T cell responses to AZD1222 COVID-19 vaccine. The assay was immunoSEQ multiplex PCR, and TCRdb's table has in-frame clones only and misses some. The table has about 150,000 clones, over 90% seen once. The source material was peripheral blood, sampled 28 days after the second AZD1222 dose. These TCRs come from an adult who received the AZD1222 COVID-19 vaccine.

CDR3 sequence (DNA): TGCGCCAGCAGCGGGGGGATGAATGGGGAGCTGTTTTTT. Translation gives CASSGGMNGELFF. The chain links TRBV5-1 to TRBJ2-2, with TRBD2 as a possible D gene (6 bases). There are 13 residues in the CDR3. The germline V gene encodes CDR1 SGHRS and CDR2 YFSETQ. The V end lost 4 bases, the J end lost 8 bases, and 12 bases lay between the germline ends.

The rearrangement joins TRBV14 to TRBJ1-1; tentative D call: TRBD1 (6 bases). The V end was cut by 4 bases, the J end by 5 bases, with 14 bases between. Germline CDR1 is SGHDN and CDR2 is FVKESK. This CDR3 has 14 residues. Here the CDR3 DNA reads TGTGCCAGCAGCCCAGGGGTCGGGGAGACTGAAGCTTTCTTT. Protein product: CASSPGVGETEAFF.

The rearrangement links TRBV11-1 to TRBJ2-1, with 7 bases that match TRBD1. The CDR3 extends over 15 amino acids. V was pared by 5 bases and J by 6 bases, with 10 bases of the junction left unmatched. Germline-derived CDR1 and CDR2 are SGHAT and FQDESV (reference sequence). Here the CDR3 DNA reads TGTGCCAGCAGCCCGGCTCACAGGGGAATCAATGAGCAGTTCTTC. Protein: CASSPAHRGINEQFF.

The chain has TRBV19 and TRBJ2-1; TRBD2 matches 8 bases. The CDR3 runs 14 residues. CDR1 and CDR2 (germline): LNHDA, SQIVND (reference sequence). Germline trimming cut 7 bases from V and 10 bases from J; bases unmatched to any gene: 12. CDR3 DNA sequence: TGTGCCAGTAACCACGGGGGGGCCTGGAAAGAGCAGTTCTTC. Protein: CASNHGGAWKEQFF.

This chain connects TRBV2 to TRBJ1-6; TRBD1 might be the D (5 bases). Germline CDR1 SNHLY, CDR2 FYNNEI. The length of the CDR3 is 13 residues. V lost 8 bases to trimming and J lost 6 bases, with 11 bases between them. For the CDR3, the DNA is TGTGCCAGCTCTCAGGGATTTAATTCACCCCTCCACTTT. Encoded protein: CASSQGFNSPLHF.

The CDR3 is CASSQVLRGPVGYTF. CDR3 coding DNA: TGCGCCAGCAGCCAAGTCCTCAGGGGGCCGGTTGGCTACACCTTC. The chain combines TRBV4-1 with TRBJ1-2, with TRBD1 matching 8 bases. V was pared by 1 base and J by 7 bases, with 8 bases of the junction left unmatched. This CDR3 has 15 residues. Germline V gene sequence: CDR1 MGHRA, CDR2 YSYEKL.

The chain couples TRBV19 to TRBJ1-5, with D unresolved. V lost 4 bases and J 4 bases, leaving 17 bases between the germline ends. The germline gives CDR1 LNHDA, CDR2 SQIVND (reference sequence). The CDR3 extends over 16 amino acids. As DNA, the CDR3 is TGTGCCAGTAGTAAACGGACCAATAACCCGAATCAGCCCCAGCATTTT. Residues: CASSKRTNNPNQPQHF.

J is TRBJ2-4 and V is TRBV6-6; D is ambiguous. Looked up from germline, CDR1 is MNHNY and CDR2 is SVGAGI (reference sequence). V lost 4 bases, J lost 3 bases, and 13 bases lay in between. The CDR3 loop spans 15 amino acids. The CDR3 here is CASSSRPNLKNIQYF. Here the CDR3 DNA reads TGTGCCAGCAGTTCCAGACCAAACCTCAAAAACATTCAGTACTTC.

The gene calls are TRBV6-5 and TRBJ2-3; 7 bases match TRBD2. The CDR3 contains 15 residues. From germline, CDR1 is MNHEY and CDR2 SVGAGI. V shed 2 bases, J shed 3 bases, and the junction held 5 bases outside the gene matches. The CDR3 DNA reads as TGTGCCAGCAGTTACCAGGGCGGGAGAACAGATACGCAGTATTTT. Its translation is CASSYQGGRTDTQYF.

About this clone: A read error may account for a junction end that differs from germline. The chain employs TRBV18 and TRBJ1-2; no definite D call. Germline V gene lookup returns CDR1 KGHSH and CDR2 LQKENI. The CDR3 consists of 13 residues. CDR3 bases: TGTGCCAGCTCACCCCAGGAGGACTACGGCTACACCTTC. Its translation: CASSPQEDYGYTF.

This clone was counted between two and nine times. The chain recombines TRBV10-3 with TRBJ1-2; TRBD1 might be the D (5 bases). Trimming removed 3 bases from V and 4 bases from J, with 15 bases in between. The V gene's germline CDR1 is ENHRY and CDR2 SYGVKD. The CDR3 extends over 15 amino acids. In nucleotides, the CDR3 is TGTGCCATCAGTGATGGGGGAGGGAATGGCTATGGCTACACCTTC. Translation gives CAISDGGGNGYGYTF.

This clone was seen more than once but under ten times. This chain connects TRBV13 to TRBJ1-5; a weak D match, TRBD1 (6 bases). Germline loops: CDR1 PRHDT, CDR2 FYEKMQ (reference sequence). V was cut by 3 bases and J by 4 bases, with 13 bases left in between. The CDR3 totals 15 residues. CDR3 protein: CASSFGRGRNQPQHF. The CDR3 nucleotides are TGTGCCAGCAGCTTTGGCAGGGGACGAAATCAGCCCCAGCATTTT.

Only one count was recorded for this clone. The rearrangement uses TRBV7-9 and TRBJ2-7; 8 nucleotides match TRBD1. Unmatched junction bases numbered 6, after V lost 6 bases and J lost 2 bases. Germline CDR1 and CDR2: SEHNR and FQNEAQ (reference sequence). The CDR3 length is 14 residues. CDR3 bases: TGTGCCAGCAGTAGGGGGACAGGCCCCTACGAGCAGTACTTC. This translates into CASSRGTGPYEQYF.

This chain connects TRBV27 to TRBJ1-2; D gene uncertain. In germline, CDR1 is MNHEY, CDR2 SMNVEV (reference sequence). Trimming took 3 bases from V and 8 from J, leaving 13 bases between them. This CDR3 spans 13 amino acids. The CDR3 sequence: CASSLNLGGGYTF. Written as DNA, the CDR3 is TGTGCCAGCAGTTTGAATCTGGGAGGCGGCTACACCTTC.

V gene TRBV5-5 combines with J gene TRBJ1-5, with D hard to call. Germline CDR1 is SGHKS and CDR2 is YYEKEE (reference sequence). The CDR3 has 13 residues. V was pared by 0 bases and J by 4 bases, with 5 bases between. The CDR3 coding sequence is TGTGCCAGCAGCTTGGGTAGTAATCAGCCCCAGCATTTT. Amino acids: CASSLGSNQPQHF.

The chain has TRBV14 and TRBJ1-1; D is uncertain. The germline V gene has CDR1 SGHDN and CDR2 FVKESK. V lost 5 bases and J 0 bases, leaving 7 bases between the germline ends. The CDR3 extends over 13 amino acids. The CDR3 region has the DNA TGTGCCAGCAGCTGGGCCCTGAACACTGAAGCTTTCTTT. Translation: CASSWALNTEAFF.